This note documents a single T cell receptor beta chain sequence. The count of this clone is one. The antigen it binds to is not known. No qualities accompany the bases; no much larger clone lies one base away. This sample was included in a study of cytomegalovirus exposure and HLA in healthy donors (dated by TCRdb to 2015 to 2018). A note on the overall study: An earlier analysis of 587 of the donors reported about 260 Gb of sequence data and about 120 million unique TCR beta sequences obtained from about 179 million T cells. Every discovery cohort repertoire had been produced on one sequencing platform. The genetic ancestry cluster associated with self-reported Caucasian donors included 81% of the roughly 400 genotyped donors. The T cell repertoires of roughly 660 subjects were profiled by immunosequencing and related to cytomegalovirus serostatus. Genome-wide SNP genotypes for about 65% of the roughly 670 donors were used in a later genetic analysis, which treated that subset as a discovery cohort. The number of typed donors differed by locus: roughly 620-640 for A, B, C, DRB1 and DQB1; about 520 for DQA1; 600 to 610 for DPA1; and around 450 for DPB1. Five DR-DQ haplotypes were treated as single units for association and clustering because of strong linkage in the cohort. An earlier analysis of 587 of the donors used high-throughput TCR beta sequencing to judge whether each TCR beta V gene segment behaved as functional or pseudogenic. Rather than using new phenotypic data, the later analysis identified candidate immune exposures from TCR beta sequences and from how often those sequences occurred across donors. Roughly 300 gigabases of sequencing data and approximately 91 million unique TCR sequences made up an early release that covered 500 to 650 HLA-typed donors. In addition to the first cohort of several hundred subjects, a separate validation cohort of over 90 different subjects was used. To predict cytomegalovirus infection status, the study combined high-throughput TCR immunosequencing, statistical association of individual TCRs with disease status, and machine learning. To study patterns of TCR occurrence, a later analysis re-analyzed previously published TCR beta repertoires from 650 to 750 donors and added high-resolution HLA genotyping. Donor age, sex, ethnicity and CMV serostatus were compiled together with the repertoire data. Among 398 genotyped donors of the cohort, an average of approximately 220,000 unique TCR beta nucleotide sequences was sequenced per donor, of which about 18% were non-productive. The study aimed to test whether signatures of past pathogen exposure could be identified by cataloging public T cell receptors. Class I and class II HLA loci were covered by the typing at four-digit resolution.

In total, approximately 690 healthy bone marrow donors made up the cohort. At the time of sampling, all cohort members were nominally healthy, though unrecorded immune exposures were likely present. The donor was CMV seronegative and belonged to the group of 380 or so seronegative cohort members. Each donor provided a peripheral blood sample, and peripheral blood mononuclear cells were used for TCR beta sequencing. The Qiagen DNeasy Blood Extraction Kit was used to extract genomic DNA from the blood cell samples. V ends up 1 base short and J 9 bases short, with an unmatched junction base count of 7. The CDR3 contains 15 residues, cysteine and phenylalanine counted. The only DNA kept is the CDR3, 45 bases in frame from the first base. Reading the germline V gene gives CDR1 SGHTA and CDR2 FQGTGA. The library was produced with the immunoSEQ multiplex PCR assay. For the multiplex PCR, a mixture combining 60 forward primers for TCR Vbeta segments and 13 reverse primers for TCR Jbeta segments was used. The CDR3 region of rearranged TCR beta genes was amplified from genomic DNA with a multiplex PCR assay. The Illumina HiSeq System was used to sequence the amplified TCR beta libraries as 87-base-pair reads. The paper's data handling went like this. Across the 500 to 850 repertoires, a later analysis counted tens of millions of unique TCR beta chains, roughly 11 million of which were shared by at least two donors. Raw reads were error-corrected and collapsed into unique sequences with a nearest-neighbor algorithm that merged closely related sequences to remove PCR and sequencing errors. V, D and J gene segments were assigned by aligning CDR3 sequences to IMGT reference sequences. For a sequence to be retained, a match of at least six nucleotides was required to both a V gene segment and a J gene segment. A rearrangement counted as productive if the CDR3 had no stop codons and remained in frame with V and J, and every other rearrangement counted as non-productive. Following IMGT convention, CDR3 was defined as the stretch from the second conserved V-encoded cysteine up to the conserved J-encoded phenylalanine. In an earlier analysis of around 640 of the donors, sequences lacking an unambiguous match to a single V gene segment were excluded. An earlier analysis of 587 of the donors called V segments functional above 56.7% productive rearrangements and segregating when the between-donor standard deviation exceeded 5%. A statistical classification framework was built to diagnose cytomegalovirus status from the catalog of TCR beta chain sequences. A later analysis assigned V and J genes by comparing TCR nucleotide sequences with IMGT/GENE-DB human TR gene sequences. The TCRdist pipeline was used in a later analysis to assign CDR3 sequences and most-parsimonious VDJ recombination scenarios. In a later analysis, every TCR beta chain was defined by the combination of its CDR3 amino acid sequence and its V-gene family, and reads without a unique V-gene family were dropped. In a later analysis, 500 to 650 highly shared, low-generation-probability nucleotide sequences were removed to address suspected cross-contamination and a sequencing artifact. For each public chain, a later analysis derived a clonal expansion index from normalized ranks of inferred template counts within each repertoire. A later analysis computed generation probabilities with a VDJ recombination model fitted to out-of-frame rearrangements, and checked the results against IGoR. A later analysis scored TCR-TCR, TCR-HLA and TCR-CMV co-occurrence with hypergeometric tests, applying a repertoire-size bias correction to TCR pairs. In a later analysis, false discovery rates were estimated by permuting HLA or CMV assignments 20 times. In a later analysis, co-occurring TCRs were grouped with DBSCAN, and TCRdist sequence similarity was added when clustering was performed within HLA-allele-positive subsets. Repertoires with fewer than 30,000 or more than 120,000 public chains were left out of co-occurrence clustering, as were a few repertoires with anomalous nucleotide sharing. TCRdb limited this immuneACCESS table to in-frame rearrangements with V and J called. A share of clones is missing; checked studies link under half to unresolved V genes, and the rest is unexplained. The DNA gave D and trimming, while V, J and clone size come from that table. Recorded for this sample are around 130,000 clones; over 75% of them occurred a single time. The ten top clones hold 5% to 5.5% of the sample.

The full study reports these points: In this cohort, only TCR beta chains were sequenced, and detectable features were limited by the absence of alpha or paired-chain data. Correlated functional status among segregating V segments might be attributable to linkage disequilibrium, but an unknown experimental factor could not be ruled out. Because some donors lacked HLA typing at each locus, the association tests relied only on the typed subset. In vitro tests confirmed that three of the cytomegalovirus-associated TCR beta chains recognize cytomegalovirus antigens. A cluster of highly shared sequence variants was judged likely to be a technical artifact of the sequencing pipeline. A later analysis found that HLA-associated TCR beta chains were more clonally expanded and had lower generation probabilities than equally common non-associated chains. Strong co-occurrence of HLA alleles, especially DR and DQ, made assigning TCR associations to individual alleles difficult. In a later analysis, some 18,000 TCR beta sequences were associated with specific HLA alleles at a false discovery rate of 0.05. A further reported finding was that TCR beta sequences accurately predicted the HLA-A and HLA-B alleles for most subjects in the first cohort. Presence/absence analyses assumed roughly uniform sequencing depth across donors, an assumption that may not hold. A later analysis found that most CMV-associated TCR beta chains appeared HLA-restricted, with HLA associations seemingly driven largely by CMV exposure. Compared with the roughly 710-donor mean, donors in an Asian-associated ancestry cluster had fewer N-insertions in productive TCRs, according to a later genetic analysis. A later analysis found that TCR association rates varied across HLA loci, with DRB1 alleles showing the most associated TCRs and HLA-C alleles the fewest. V-gene and J-gene trimming of TCR beta chains was associated with a missense DCLRE1C variant in a later genetic analysis, and the association was replicated in an independent cohort. Some IMGT-functional V segments, including TRBV6-2 and TRBV6-3, could not be told apart with the 87-base-pair reads, so those segments were excluded. An earlier analysis of around 500 of the donors showed that most TCR beta V segments appeared in productive rearrangements either about 87% or about 30% of the time, which broadly matched IMGT annotations. The study gave a list of under 200 TCR beta chains associated with cytomegalovirus. A later analysis reported that several top co-occurrence clusters appeared linked to parvovirus B19, influenza, CMV and Epstein-Barr virus. The only immune exposure information available for the cohort was CMV serostatus. The authors suggested that the approach could potentially be extended to other disease states and immunological phenotypes. Across donors, most TCR sequences were observed very rarely, whereas some public TCRs were present in many individuals. Because counts were too low, approximately 15 rarely observed V segments, including chromosome 9 orphons, were excluded from the earlier analysis of some 540 of the donors. In both the original and validation cohorts, the classifier was reported to diagnose cytomegalovirus status with high specificity and sensitivity.

The clonotype comes from a man aged 25 to 40 in good health and CMV-seronegative. The rearranged segments are TRBV7-3 and TRBJ2-1; 9 bases in the middle match TRBD2. The source material was PBMCs. The encoded CDR3 is CASSLIAGAGGEQFF. The DNA is TGTGCCAGCAGCTTAATAGCGGGAGCCGGTGGTGAGCAGTTCTTC.